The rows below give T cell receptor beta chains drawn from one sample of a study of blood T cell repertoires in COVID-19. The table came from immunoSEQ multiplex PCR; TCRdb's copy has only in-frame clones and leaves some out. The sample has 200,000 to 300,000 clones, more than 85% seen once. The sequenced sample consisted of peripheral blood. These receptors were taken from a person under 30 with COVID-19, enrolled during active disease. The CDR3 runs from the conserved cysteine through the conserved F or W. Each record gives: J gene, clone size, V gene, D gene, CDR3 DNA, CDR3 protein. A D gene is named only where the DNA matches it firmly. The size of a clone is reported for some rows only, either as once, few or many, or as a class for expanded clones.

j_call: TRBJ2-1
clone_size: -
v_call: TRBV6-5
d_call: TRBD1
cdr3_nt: TGTGCCAGCAGCCCGGGACAGGGTCGGAATGAGCAGTTCTTC
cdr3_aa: CASSPGQGRNEQFF

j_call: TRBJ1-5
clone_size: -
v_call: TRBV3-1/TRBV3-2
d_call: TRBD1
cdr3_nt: TGTGCCAGCAGCCAAGGGACAGGGGGGCATCAGCCCCAGCATTTT
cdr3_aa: CASSQGTGGHQPQHF

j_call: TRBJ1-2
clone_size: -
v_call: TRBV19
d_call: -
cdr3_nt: TGTGCCAGTAGGCCGACCGGGACAACGGCTAACTATGGCTACACCTTC
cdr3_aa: CASRPTGTTANYGYTF

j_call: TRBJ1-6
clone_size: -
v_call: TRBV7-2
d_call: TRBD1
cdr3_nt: TGTGCCAGCAGCTTAGAAGGCAGGGGGCTTTCACCCCTCCACTTT
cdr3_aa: CASSLEGRGLSPLHF

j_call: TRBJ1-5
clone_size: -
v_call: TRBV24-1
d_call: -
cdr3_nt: TGTGCCACCAGTGACGGGAATCAGCCCCAGCATTTT
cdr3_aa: CATSDGNQPQHF

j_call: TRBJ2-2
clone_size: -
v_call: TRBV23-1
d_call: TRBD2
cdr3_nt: TGCGCCAGCAGTCAATCAGGACTAGCGGGAGGACCCACGAGGGGCGGGGAGCTGTTTTTT
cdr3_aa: CASSQSGLAGGPTRGGELFF

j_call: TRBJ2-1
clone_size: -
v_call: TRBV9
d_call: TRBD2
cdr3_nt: TGTGCCAGCAGCCAGAAGCGGGAGAATTTGGATGAGCAGTTCTTC
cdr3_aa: CASSQKRENLDEQFF

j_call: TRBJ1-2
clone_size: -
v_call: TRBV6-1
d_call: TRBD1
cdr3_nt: TGTGCCAGCAGTGTCCGGGACAGGGGTGCTAACTATGGCTACACCTTC
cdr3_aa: CASSVRDRGANYGYTF

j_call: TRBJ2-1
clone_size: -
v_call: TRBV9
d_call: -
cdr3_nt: TGTGCCAGCAGCGTTTCGGGACACGGGACAAATGAGCAGTTCTTC
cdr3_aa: CASSVSGHGTNEQFF

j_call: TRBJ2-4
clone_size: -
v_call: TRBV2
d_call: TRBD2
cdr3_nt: TGTGCCAGCAGTGAATGGGGAGGGAATGAGGGCAAAAACATTCAGTACTTC
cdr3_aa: CASSEWGGNEGKNIQYF

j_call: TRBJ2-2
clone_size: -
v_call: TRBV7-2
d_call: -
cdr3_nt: TGTGCCAGCAGCTTAAACTTCCAAAACACCGGGGAGCTGTTTTTT
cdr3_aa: CASSLNFQNTGELFF

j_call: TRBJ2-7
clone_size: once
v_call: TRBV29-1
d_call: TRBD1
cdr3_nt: TGCAGCGTCAGCCGGGACAGCTCCTACGAGCAGTACTTC
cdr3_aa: CSVSRDSSYEQYF

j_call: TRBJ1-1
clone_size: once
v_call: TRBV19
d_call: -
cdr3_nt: TGTGCCAGCGCAGGGGTGAACACTGAAGCTTTCTTT
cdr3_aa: CASAGVNTEAFF

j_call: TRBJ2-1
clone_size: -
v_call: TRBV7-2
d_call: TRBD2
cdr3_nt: TGTGCCAGCAGCTTAGACCTAGCGGGAAGTAATGAGCAGTTCTTC
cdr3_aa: CASSLDLAGSNEQFF

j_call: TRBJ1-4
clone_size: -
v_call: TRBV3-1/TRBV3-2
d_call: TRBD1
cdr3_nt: TGTGCCAGCAGCCAATCTGGCAGGGGGCTTGAAAAACTGTTTTTT
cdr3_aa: CASSQSGRGLEKLFF

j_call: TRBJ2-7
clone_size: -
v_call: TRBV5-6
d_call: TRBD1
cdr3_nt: TGTGCCAGCAGCTTGACAGGGGATTCCTACGAGCAGTACTTC
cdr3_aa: CASSLTGDSYEQYF

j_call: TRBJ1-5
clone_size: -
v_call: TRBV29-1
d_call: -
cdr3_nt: TGCAGCCTCCTAATTTGGGAACAGGAACCGTTGAATCAGCCCCAGCATTTT
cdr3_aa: CSLLIWEQEPLNQPQHF

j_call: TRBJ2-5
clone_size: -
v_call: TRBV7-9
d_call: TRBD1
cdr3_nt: TGTGCCAGCAGCTCCTGGACAGGACAAGAGACCCAGTACTTC
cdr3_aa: CASSSWTGQETQYF

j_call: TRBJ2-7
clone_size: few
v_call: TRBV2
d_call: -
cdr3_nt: TGTGCCAGCAGTGAAGACAGGTACGAGCAGTACTTC
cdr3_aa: CASSEDRYEQYF

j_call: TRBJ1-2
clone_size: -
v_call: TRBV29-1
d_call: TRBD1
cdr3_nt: TGCAGCGTCGCCGACAGGGTAACAAAAGGCTACACCTTC
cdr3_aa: CSVADRVTKGYTF

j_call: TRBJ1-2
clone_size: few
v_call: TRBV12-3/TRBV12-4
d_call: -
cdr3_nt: TGTGCCAGCAGATCGGACTGGAACTATGGCTACACCTTC
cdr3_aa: CASRSDWNYGYTF

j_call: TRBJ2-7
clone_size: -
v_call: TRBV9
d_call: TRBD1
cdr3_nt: TGTGCCAGCAGCGCTTCGGGGACAGCCTCCTACGAGCAGTACTTC
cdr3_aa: CASSASGTASYEQYF

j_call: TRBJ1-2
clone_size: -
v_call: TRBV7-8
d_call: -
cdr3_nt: TGTGCCAGCAGCTTAGGAGGGTTAAATGGCTACACCTTC
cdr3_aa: CASSLGGLNGYTF

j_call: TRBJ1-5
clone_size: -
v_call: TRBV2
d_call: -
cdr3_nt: TGTGCCAGCAGTGAAGGCGGGGGAGGGGCTCAGCAGCCCCAGCATTTT
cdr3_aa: CASSEGGGGAQQPQHF

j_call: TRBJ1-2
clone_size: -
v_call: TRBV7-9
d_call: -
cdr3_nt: TGTGCCAGCAGCCCCAGTTTTGACCCCCGGGGTGGTGGCTACACCTTC
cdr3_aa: CASSPSFDPRGGGYTF

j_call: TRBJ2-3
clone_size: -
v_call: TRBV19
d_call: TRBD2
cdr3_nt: TGTGCCAGTAGGCCAAGACTAGCGGGAGAGGCAGATACGCAGTATTTT
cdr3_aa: CASRPRLAGEADTQYF

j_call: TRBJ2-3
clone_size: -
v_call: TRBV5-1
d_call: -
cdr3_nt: TGCGCCAGCAGCTTGTCCCTAGGCACAGATACGCAGTATTTT
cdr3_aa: CASSLSLGTDTQYF

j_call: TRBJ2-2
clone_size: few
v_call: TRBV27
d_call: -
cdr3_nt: TGTGCCAGCAGGAACAGGCCCACCGGGGAGCTGTTTTTT
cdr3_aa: CASRNRPTGELFF

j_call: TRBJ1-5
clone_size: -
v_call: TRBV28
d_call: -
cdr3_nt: TGTGCCAGCAGTTTTTACAATCAGCCCCAGCATTTT
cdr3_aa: CASSFYNQPQHF

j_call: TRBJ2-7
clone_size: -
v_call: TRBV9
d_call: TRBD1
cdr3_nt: TGTGCCAGCAGCACGGGACAGGTAGACGACGAGCAGTACTTC
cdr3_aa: CASSTGQVDDEQYF

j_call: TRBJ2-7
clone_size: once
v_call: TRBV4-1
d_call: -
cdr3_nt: TGCGCCAGCAGCCAAGTGGCGGGAACCTACGAGCAGTACTTC
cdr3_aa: CASSQVAGTYEQYF

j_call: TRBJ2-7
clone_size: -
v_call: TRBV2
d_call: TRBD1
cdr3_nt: TGTGCCAGCAGTGAAGAGGGGGCAGGCTACGAGCAGTACTTC
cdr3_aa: CASSEEGAGYEQYF

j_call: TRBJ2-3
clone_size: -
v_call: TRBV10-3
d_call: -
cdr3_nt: TGTGCCATCAGTGAGGGTAGGGGTAGCACAGATACGCAGTATTTT
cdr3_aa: CAISEGRGSTDTQYF

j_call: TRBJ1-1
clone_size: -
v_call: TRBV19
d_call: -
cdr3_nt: TGTGCCTCCCGATCGGGGGGGCCCACTGAAGCTTTCTTT
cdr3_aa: CASRSGGPTEAFF

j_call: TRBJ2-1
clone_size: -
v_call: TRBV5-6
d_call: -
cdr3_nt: TGTGCCAGCAGCTTGCAATTAGTAGCGTTTTGGGAGCAGTTCTTC
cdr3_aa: CASSLQLVAFWEQFF

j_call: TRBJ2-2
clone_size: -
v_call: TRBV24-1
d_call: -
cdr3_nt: TGTGCCACCAGTGATTTTAGTCTTCAGCTGTTTTTT
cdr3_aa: CATSDFSLQLFF

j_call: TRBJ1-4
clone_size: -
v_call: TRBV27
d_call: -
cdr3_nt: TGTGCCAGCAGTTCCGCCGGGGGGGCGACTAATGAAAAACTGTTTTTT
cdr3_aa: CASSSAGGATNEKLFF

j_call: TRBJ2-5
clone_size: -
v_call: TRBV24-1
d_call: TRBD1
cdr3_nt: TGTGCCACCAGTGATTTATCATGGACAGGGCAAGAGACCCAGTACTTC
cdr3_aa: CATSDLSWTGQETQYF

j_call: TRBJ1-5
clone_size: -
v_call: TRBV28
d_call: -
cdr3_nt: TGTGCCAGCAGCTCTGGGGGGTCCCAGCCCCAGCATTTT
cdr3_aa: CASSSGGSQPQHF

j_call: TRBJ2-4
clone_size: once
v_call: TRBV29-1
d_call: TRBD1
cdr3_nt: TGCAGCGCATCCGCATCTCGGACAGGGTGGAACATTCAGTACTTC
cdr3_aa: CSASASRTGWNIQYF

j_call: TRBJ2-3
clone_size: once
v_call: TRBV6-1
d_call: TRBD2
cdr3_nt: TGTGCCAGCAGCCTAGCGGGTAGCACAGATACGCAGTATTTT
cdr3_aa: CASSLAGSTDTQYF

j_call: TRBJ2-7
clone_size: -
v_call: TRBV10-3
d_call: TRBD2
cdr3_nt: TGTGCCATCAGTGACCCTACTAGCGGGCGGACCTACGAGCAGTACTTC
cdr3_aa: CAISDPTSGRTYEQYF

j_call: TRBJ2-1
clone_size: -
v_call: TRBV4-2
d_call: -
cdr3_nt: TGTGCCAGCAGCCAAGCGGGTAGTCCCAATGAGCAGTTCTTC
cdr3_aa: CASSQAGSPNEQFF

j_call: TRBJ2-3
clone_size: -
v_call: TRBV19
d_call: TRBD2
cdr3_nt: TGTGCCAGTTTTAGCGGGAGGATTGCAGATACGCAGTATTTT
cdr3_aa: CASFSGRIADTQYF

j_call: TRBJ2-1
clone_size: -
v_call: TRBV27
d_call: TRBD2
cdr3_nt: TGTGCCAGCAGTTTACTGTTAGCGGGCCCTGAGCAGTTCTTC
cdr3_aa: CASSLLLAGPEQFF

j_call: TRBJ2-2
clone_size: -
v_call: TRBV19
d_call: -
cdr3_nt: TGTGCCAGTAGTATCGGTACAGCGAACACCGGGGAGCTGTTTTTT
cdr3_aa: CASSIGTANTGELFF

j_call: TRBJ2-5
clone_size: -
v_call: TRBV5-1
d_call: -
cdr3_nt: TGCGCCAGCAGTAATGGACAGCCTCAAGAGACCCAGTACTTC
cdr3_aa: CASSNGQPQETQYF

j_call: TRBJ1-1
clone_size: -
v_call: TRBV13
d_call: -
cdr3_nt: TGTGCCAGCAGCGTATCCCTCGGGGGCGGGGGGACTGAAGCTTTCTTT
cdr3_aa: CASSVSLGGGGTEAFF

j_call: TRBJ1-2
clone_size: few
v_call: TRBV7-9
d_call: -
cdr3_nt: TGTGCCAGCAGCGATGCAGGTATAGCTAACTATGGCTACACCTTC
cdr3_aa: CASSDAGIANYGYTF